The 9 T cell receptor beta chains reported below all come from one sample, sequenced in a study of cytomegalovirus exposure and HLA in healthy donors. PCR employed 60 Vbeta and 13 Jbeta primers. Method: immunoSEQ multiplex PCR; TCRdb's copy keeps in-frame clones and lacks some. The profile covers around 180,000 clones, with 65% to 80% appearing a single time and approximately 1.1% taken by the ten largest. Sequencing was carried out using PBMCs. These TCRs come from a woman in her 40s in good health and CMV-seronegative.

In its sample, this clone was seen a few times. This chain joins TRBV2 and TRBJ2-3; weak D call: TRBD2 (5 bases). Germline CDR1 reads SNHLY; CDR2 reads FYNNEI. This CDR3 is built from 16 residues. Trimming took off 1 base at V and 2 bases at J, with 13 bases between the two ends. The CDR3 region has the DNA TGTGCCAGCAGTGAAGGGCTAGCCTCACACACAGATACGCAGTATTTT. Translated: CASSEGLASHTDTQYF.

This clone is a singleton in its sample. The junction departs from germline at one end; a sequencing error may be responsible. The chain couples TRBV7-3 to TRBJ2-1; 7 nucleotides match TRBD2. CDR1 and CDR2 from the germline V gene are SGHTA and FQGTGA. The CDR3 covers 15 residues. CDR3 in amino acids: CASSLTSAGYNEQFF. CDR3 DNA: TGTGCCAGCAGCCTAACTAGCGCGGGCTACAATGAGCAGTTCTTC.

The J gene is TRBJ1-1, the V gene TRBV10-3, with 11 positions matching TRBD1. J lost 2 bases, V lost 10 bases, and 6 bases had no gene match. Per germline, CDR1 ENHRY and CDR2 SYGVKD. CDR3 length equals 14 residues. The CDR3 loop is CATRDRGSNTEAFF. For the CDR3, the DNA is TGTGCCACCCGGGACAGGGGGTCCAACACTGAAGCTTTCTTT.

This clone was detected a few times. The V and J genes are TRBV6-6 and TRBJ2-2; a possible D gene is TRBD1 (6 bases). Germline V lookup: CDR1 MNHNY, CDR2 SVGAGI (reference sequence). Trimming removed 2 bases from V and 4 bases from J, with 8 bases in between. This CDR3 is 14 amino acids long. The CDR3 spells CASSYQGSTGELFF. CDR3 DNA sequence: TGTGCCAGCAGTTACCAGGGGAGCACCGGGGAGCTGTTTTTT.

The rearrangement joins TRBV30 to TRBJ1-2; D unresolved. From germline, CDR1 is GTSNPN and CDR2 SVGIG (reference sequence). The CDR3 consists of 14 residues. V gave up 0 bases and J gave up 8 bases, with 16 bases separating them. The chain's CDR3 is CAWSVTRERGGYTF. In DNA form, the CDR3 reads TGTGCCTGGAGTGTAACTAGGGAGCGGGGAGGCTACACCTTC.

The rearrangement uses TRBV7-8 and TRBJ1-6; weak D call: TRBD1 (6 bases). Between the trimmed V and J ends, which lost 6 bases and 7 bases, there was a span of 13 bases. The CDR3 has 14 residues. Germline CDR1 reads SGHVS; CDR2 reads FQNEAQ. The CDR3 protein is CASRPDSENSPLHF. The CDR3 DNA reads TGTGCCAGCAGACCGGACAGCGAAAATTCACCCCTCCACTTT.

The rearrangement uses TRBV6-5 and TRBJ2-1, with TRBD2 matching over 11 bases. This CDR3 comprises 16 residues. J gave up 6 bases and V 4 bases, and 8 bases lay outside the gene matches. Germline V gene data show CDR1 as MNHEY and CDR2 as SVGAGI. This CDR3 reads CASSFLAGGSGNEQFF. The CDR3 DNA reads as TGTGCCAGCAGTTTCCTAGCGGGAGGTTCGGGCAATGAGCAGTTCTTC.

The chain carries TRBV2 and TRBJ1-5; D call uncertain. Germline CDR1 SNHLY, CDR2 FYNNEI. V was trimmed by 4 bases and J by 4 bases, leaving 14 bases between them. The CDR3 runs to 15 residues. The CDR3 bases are TGTGCCAGCAGTGGGCTCCGTGGTGGTAATCAGCCCCAGCATTTT. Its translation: CASSGLRGGNQPQHF.

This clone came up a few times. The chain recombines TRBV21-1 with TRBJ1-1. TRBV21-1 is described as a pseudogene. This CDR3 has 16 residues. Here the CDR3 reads CASSKGIGGRYTEAFF. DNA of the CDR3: TGTGCCAGCAGCAAAGGGATCGGGGGAAGGTACACTGAAGCTTTCTTT.